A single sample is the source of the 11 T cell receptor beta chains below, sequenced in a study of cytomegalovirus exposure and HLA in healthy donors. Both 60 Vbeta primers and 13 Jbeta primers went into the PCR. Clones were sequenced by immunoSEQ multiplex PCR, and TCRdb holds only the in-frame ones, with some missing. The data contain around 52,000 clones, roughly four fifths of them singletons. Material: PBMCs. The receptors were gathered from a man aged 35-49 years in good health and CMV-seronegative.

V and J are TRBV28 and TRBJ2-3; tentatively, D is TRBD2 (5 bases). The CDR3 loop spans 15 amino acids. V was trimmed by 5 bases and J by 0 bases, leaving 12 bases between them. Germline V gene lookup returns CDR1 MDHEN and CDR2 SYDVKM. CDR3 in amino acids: CASSTRRPSTDTQYF. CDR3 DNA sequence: TGTGCCAGCAGTACTAGACGTCCCAGCACAGATACGCAGTATTTT.

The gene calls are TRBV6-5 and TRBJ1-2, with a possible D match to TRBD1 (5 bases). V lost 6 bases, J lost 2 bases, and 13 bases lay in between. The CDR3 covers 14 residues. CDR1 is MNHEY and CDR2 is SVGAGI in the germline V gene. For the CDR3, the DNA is TGTGCCAGCAGAGCTAGCGGGGCGAACTATGGCTACACCTTC. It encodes CASRASGANYGYTF.

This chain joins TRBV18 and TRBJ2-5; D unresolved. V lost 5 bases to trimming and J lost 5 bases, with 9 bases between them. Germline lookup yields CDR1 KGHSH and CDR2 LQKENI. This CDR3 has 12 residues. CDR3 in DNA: TGTGCCAGCTCATCCCTACGGGAGACCCAGTACTTC. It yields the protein CASSSLRETQYF.

The CDR3 nucleotides read TGTGCCAGCAGCCAAAAGACAGGGGATGTGACTGAAGCTTTCTTT. Protein product: CASSQKTGDVTEAFF. The chain employs TRBV5-4 and TRBJ1-1; TRBD1 aligns across 8 bases. J gave up 5 bases and V 4 bases, and 10 bases lay outside the gene matches. This CDR3 contains 15 residues. The germline V gene has CDR1 SGHNT and CDR2 YYREEE (reference sequence).

CDR3 nucleotide sequence: TGTGCCAGCGGTCCAGGGATATCACCCCTCCACTTT. Amino acids: CASGPGISPLHF. The chain employs TRBV6-6 and TRBJ1-6, with D possibly being TRBD1 (5 bases). This CDR3 is built from 12 residues. Trimming shortened V by 8 bases and J by 10 bases, and 12 bases separated the two germline ends. Germline lookup yields CDR1 MNHNY and CDR2 SVGAGI (reference sequence).

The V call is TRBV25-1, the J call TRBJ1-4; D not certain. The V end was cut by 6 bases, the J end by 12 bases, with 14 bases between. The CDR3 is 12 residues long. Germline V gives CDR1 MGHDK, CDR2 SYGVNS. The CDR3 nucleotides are TGTGCCAGCAGCCTAGACTTTCTAGAACTGTTTTTT. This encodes CASSLDFLELFF. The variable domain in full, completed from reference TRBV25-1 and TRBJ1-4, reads EADIYQTPRYLVIGTGKKITLECSQTMGHDKMYWYQQDPGMELHLIHYSYGVNSTEKGDLSSESTVSRIRTEHFPLTLESARPSHTSQYLCASSLDFLELFFGSGTQLSVL.

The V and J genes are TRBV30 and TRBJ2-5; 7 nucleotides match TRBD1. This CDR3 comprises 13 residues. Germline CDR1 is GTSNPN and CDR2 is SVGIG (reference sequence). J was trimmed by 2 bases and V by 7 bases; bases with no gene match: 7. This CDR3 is CAYGTDIQETQYF. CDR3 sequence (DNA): TGTGCCTACGGGACAGACATACAAGAGACCCAGTACTTC.

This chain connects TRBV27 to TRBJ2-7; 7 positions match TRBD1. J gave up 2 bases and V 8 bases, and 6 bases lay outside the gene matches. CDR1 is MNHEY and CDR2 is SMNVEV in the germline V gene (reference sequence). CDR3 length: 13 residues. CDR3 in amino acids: CASAPGTAYEQYF. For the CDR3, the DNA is TGTGCCAGCGCCCCCGGGACAGCCTACGAGCAGTACTTC.

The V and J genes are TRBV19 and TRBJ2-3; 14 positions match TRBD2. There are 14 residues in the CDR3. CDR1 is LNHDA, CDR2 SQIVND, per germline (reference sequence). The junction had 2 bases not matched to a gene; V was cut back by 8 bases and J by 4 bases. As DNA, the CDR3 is TGTGCCAGTGGGACTAGCGGGGGTTCAGATACGCAGTATTTT. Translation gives CASGTSGGSDTQYF. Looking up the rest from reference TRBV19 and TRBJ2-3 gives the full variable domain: DGGITQSPKYLFRKEGQNVTLSCEQNLNHDAMYWYRQDPGQGLRLIYYSQIVNDFQKGDIAEGYSVSREKKESFPLTVTSAQKNPTAFYLCASGTSGGSDTQYFGPGTRLTVL.

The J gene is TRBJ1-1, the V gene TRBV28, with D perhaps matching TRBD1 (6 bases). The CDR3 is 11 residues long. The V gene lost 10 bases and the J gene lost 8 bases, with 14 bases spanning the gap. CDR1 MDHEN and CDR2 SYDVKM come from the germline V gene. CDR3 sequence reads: CATNTGTEAFF. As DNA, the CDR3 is TGTGCCACCAACACCGGGACAGAAGCTTTCTTT. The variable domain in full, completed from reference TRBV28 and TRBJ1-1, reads DVKVTQSSRYLVKRTGEKVFLECVQDMDHENMFWYRQDPGLGLRLIYFSYDVKMKEKGDIPEGYSVSREKKERFSLILESASTNQTSMYLCATNTGTEAFFGQGTRLTVV.

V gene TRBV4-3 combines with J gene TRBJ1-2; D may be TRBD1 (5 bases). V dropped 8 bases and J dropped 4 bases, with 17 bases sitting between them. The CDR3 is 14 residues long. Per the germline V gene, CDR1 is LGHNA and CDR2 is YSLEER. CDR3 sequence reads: CASCWGRLCYGYTF. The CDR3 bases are TGCGCCAGCTGTTGGGGCAGGCTCTGCTATGGCTACACCTTC.